These 31 T cell receptor beta chains were all obtained from the same sample, sequenced in a study of blood T cell repertoires in COVID-19. Some clones are missing from TCRdb's copy, which holds only in-frame ones; the method was immunoSEQ multiplex PCR. The table lists roughly 160,000 clones, around four fifths of them singletons. The sequencing input was peripheral blood. The receptors derive from an elderly woman with COVID-19, enrolled during active disease.

The rearrangement joins TRBV9 to TRBJ2-2, with 11 bases lining up with TRBD2. The germline CDR1 and CDR2 sequences are SGDLS and YYNGEE. This CDR3 region has 17 residues. Trimming cost V 4 bases and J 8 bases; bases outside gene matches: 13. CDR3 amino acids: CASSRTTSGRTQGELFF. The DNA of the CDR3 is TGTGCCAGCAGCCGCACAACTAGCGGGAGAACTCAAGGGGAGCTGTTTTTT. Looking up the rest from reference TRBV9 and TRBJ2-2 gives the full variable domain: DSGVTQTPKHLITATGQRVTLRCSPRSGDLSVYWYQQSLDQGLQFLIQYYNGEERAKGNILERFSAQQFPDLHSELNLSSLELGDSALYFCASSRTTSGRTQGELFFGEGSRLTVL.

V is TRBV14 and J is TRBJ2-1; TRBD2 aligns across 11 bases. Trimming at V came to 3 bases and at J to 4 bases, leaving 8 bases not matched to a gene. The CDR3 length is 17 residues. Per the germline V gene, CDR1 is SGHDN and CDR2 is FVKESK. CDR3 loop: CASSQGLAGGLYNEQFF. CDR3 DNA: TGTGCCAGCAGCCAGGGTCTAGCGGGGGGCCTTTACAATGAGCAGTTCTTC.

The table lists this clone with a few counts. This chain joins TRBV7-3 and TRBJ2-1; tentative D call: TRBD2 (6 bases). V dropped 11 bases and J dropped 3 bases, with 17 bases sitting between them. Per the germline V gene, CDR1 is SGHTA and CDR2 is FQGTGA. The CDR3 covers 14 residues. The CDR3: CAPPPGTLYNEQFF. The CDR3, as DNA: TGTGCCCCTCCCCCGGGGACTCTCTACAATGAGCAGTTCTTC.

This chain joins TRBV5-1 and TRBJ1-1; TRBD1 agrees at 7 bases. CDR1 and CDR2 from the germline V gene are SGHRS and YFSETQ. V gave up 3 bases and J gave up 4 bases; unmatched junction bases: 15. This CDR3 comprises 17 residues. The CDR3 DNA follows: TGCGCCAGCAGCTCCTTGGGACAGCCCTACTCGGGCACTGAAGCTTTCTTT. This translates into CASSSLGQPYSGTEAFF.

The V gene is TRBV3-1 (or the pseudogene TRBV3-2), the J gene TRBJ2-6, with D tentatively TRBD1 (6 bases). V lost 6 bases to trimming and J lost 2 bases, with 17 bases between them. The length of the CDR3 is 17 residues. Germline V gives CDR1 LGHDT, CDR2 YNNKEL (reference sequence). The chain's CDR3 is CASSHSVRGAGANVLTF. CDR3 bases: TGTGCCAGCAGTCACAGTGTCAGGGGCGCTGGGGCCAACGTCCTGACTTTC.

The CDR3 here is CASSQGQPNYEQYF. CDR3 sequence (DNA): TGTGCCAGCAGTCAGGGACAGCCAAACTACGAGCAGTACTTC. V usage is TRBV6-6 and J usage is TRBJ2-7; 7 bases align to TRBD1. Germline V gives CDR1 MNHNY, CDR2 SVGAGI (reference sequence). This CDR3 is built from 14 residues. V lost 5 bases to trimming and J lost 3 bases; unmatched junction nucleotides: 7.

The J gene is TRBJ1-1, the V gene TRBV5-5, with D possibly being TRBD1 (6 bases). From germline, CDR1 is SGHKS and CDR2 YYEKEE (reference sequence). The CDR3 covers 15 residues. Trimming stripped 3 bases from V and 2 bases from J, with 14 bases between. The CDR3 sequence is CASSWEGVTNTEAFF. CDR3 nucleotide sequence: TGTGCCAGCAGCTGGGAGGGGGTTACTAACACTGAAGCTTTCTTT.

This clone has more than one count but fewer than ten. V usage is TRBV19 and J usage is TRBJ1-5, with TRBD1 identical over 8 bases. The CDR3 totals 16 residues. Germline V gene sequence: CDR1 LNHDA, CDR2 SQIVND (reference sequence). The J segment lost 7 bases and the V segment lost 5 bases, leaving 13 bases of the junction unmatched. The CDR3 DNA reads as TGTGCCAGTAGTGACCTGGGACAGGTACGTGGACAGCCCCAGCATTTT. Protein: CASSDLGQVRGQPQHF.

The V and J genes are TRBV3-1 (or the pseudogene TRBV3-2) and TRBJ2-1; maybe TRBD2 (6 bases). Trimming pared 0 bases from V and 1 base from J, leaving 19 bases between. Germline CDR1 is LGHDT and CDR2 is YNNKEL (reference sequence). The length of the CDR3 is 19 residues. The CDR3 region is CASSQDYGSGAPSYNEQFF. The DNA of the CDR3 is TGTGCCAGCAGCCAAGACTATGGTAGCGGAGCCCCGTCCTACAATGAGCAGTTCTTC.

Regarding this clone: This sample includes further DNA sequences coding for the same CDR3. The chain uses TRBV12-3 or TRBV12-4 and TRBJ2-7; D gene uncertain. This CDR3 spans 12 amino acids. The V and J ends lost 1 base and 4 bases respectively, with 5 bases between them. This CDR3 reads CASSLDSYEQYF. The CDR3 DNA reads as TGTGCCAGCAGTTTAGACTCATACGAGCAGTACTTC.

As concerns this clone: Other DNA sequences within the sample encode an identical CDR3. The rearrangement joins TRBV19 to TRBJ1-1; no clear D gene. Germline V gene lookup returns CDR1 LNHDA and CDR2 SQIVND (reference sequence). The V end was cut by 5 bases, the J end by 2 bases, with 6 bases between. The CDR3 loop spans 12 amino acids. CDR3 protein: CASSAGNTEAFF. CDR3 in DNA: TGTGCCAGTAGTGCAGGTAACACTGAAGCTTTCTTT.

This clone was recorded once. This chain links TRBV10-3 with TRBJ2-5, with 7 bases aligning to TRBD2. V dropped 2 bases and J dropped 5; count of bases not matched to a gene: 8. CDR3 length: 15 amino acids. Germline CDR1 and CDR2: ENHRY and SYGVKD. The CDR3 here is CAISEPGGVRETQYF. In DNA, the CDR3 is TGTGCCATCAGTGAGCCTGGGGGGGTTCGGGAGACCCAGTACTTC.

This chain uses TRBV7-9 with TRBJ2-7; possible D gene TRBD1, 5 bases. CDR1 and CDR2 from the germline V gene are SEHNR and FQNEAQ (reference sequence). Trimming took off 2 bases at V and 4 bases at J, with 15 bases between the two ends. The CDR3 spans 15 residues. CDR3 region: CASSLSSPGWYEQYF. CDR3 nucleotide sequence: TGTGCCAGCAGCTTAAGTTCCCCAGGGTGGTACGAGCAGTACTTC. Full variable domain (rest looked up from reference TRBV7-9 and TRBJ2-7): DTGVSQNPRHKITKRGQNVTFRCDPISEHNRLYWYRQTLGQGPEFLTYFQNEAQLEKSRLLSDRFSAERPKGSFSTLEIQRTEQGDSAMYLCASSLSSPGWYEQYFGPGTRLTVT.

The chain combines TRBV11-2 with TRBJ2-4; 8 bases are a match to TRBD1. J gave up 4 bases and V 2 bases, and 1 base lay outside the gene matches. Germline CDR1 reads SGHAT; CDR2 reads FQNNGV. The length of the CDR3 is 14 residues. The chain's CDR3 is CASSLRTGKNIQYF. The CDR3 bases are TGTGCCAGCAGCTTAAGGACAGGGAAAAACATTCAGTACTTC.

This clone was seen a handful of times. The V and J genes are TRBV6-2 or TRBV6-3 and TRBJ1-1; tentative D call: TRBD1 (6 bases). The V gene's germline CDR1 is MNHEY and CDR2 SVGEGT. The CDR3 extends over 13 amino acids. V lost 3 bases and J lost 4, with 9 bases in between. CDR3 protein: CASSYTGFTEAFF. CDR3 nucleotides: TGTGCCAGCAGTTATACAGGGTTCACTGAAGCTTTCTTT.

This chain connects TRBV6-1 to TRBJ2-3; D unresolved. V was shortened by 0 bases and J by 2 bases, with 12 bases between the two germline ends. This CDR3 contains 16 residues. Germline V gives CDR1 MNHNS, CDR2 SASEGT. CDR3 sequence: CASSEATAVSTDTQYF. CDR3 nucleotide sequence: TGTGCCAGCAGTGAAGCAACAGCAGTTTCCACAGATACGCAGTATTTT.

The chain joins TRBV7-8 to TRBJ1-2, with 8 nucleotides matching TRBD1. Germline CDR1 and CDR2: SGHVS and FQNEAQ. Germline trimming cut 2 bases from V and 8 bases from J; bases unmatched to any gene: 7. There are 14 residues in the CDR3. The CDR3 is CASSLSGQGRGYTF. CDR3 in DNA: TGTGCCAGCAGCTTATCCGGACAGGGTCGAGGCTACACCTTC.

The chain links TRBV6-5 to TRBJ1-5; 10 bases agree with TRBD1. Germline lookup yields CDR1 MNHEY and CDR2 SVGAGI. V shed 6 bases and J 6 bases; nucleotides not matched to a gene: 5. This CDR3 region has 14 residues. The CDR3 DNA follows: TGTGCCAGCAGCGCGACAGGGGGCGTTCAGCCCCAGCATTTT. It specifies CASSATGGVQPQHF.

The rearrangement joins TRBV7-9 to TRBJ1-1, with D uncertain. CDR3 length: 13 amino acids. V was pared by 8 bases and J by 6 bases, with 16 bases between. Germline values: CDR1 SEHNR, CDR2 FQNEAQ (reference sequence). For the CDR3, the DNA is TGTGCCAGCTCATGGGAGGTCCCCCCTGAAGCTTTCTTT. It yields the protein CASSWEVPPEAFF.

The chain recombines TRBV25-1 with TRBJ2-7; the match to TRBD2 covers 7 bases. After removal of 6 bases from V and 0 bases from J, the junction contained 5 bases not matched to a gene. The germline V gene has CDR1 MGHDK and CDR2 SYGVNS. There are 14 residues in the CDR3. In DNA form, the CDR3 reads TGTGCCAGCAGCGCTAGCGGAAGCTCCTACGAGCAGTACTTC. Translated: CASSASGSSYEQYF.

This chain uses TRBV5-1 with TRBJ2-3; TRBD2 matches 10 bases. The CDR3 sequence is 17 residues long. Trimming cost V 1 base and J 0 bases; bases outside gene matches: 5. The germline CDR1 and CDR2 sequences are SGHRS and YFSETQ. CDR3 nucleotides: TGCGCCAGCAGCTTGAGCGGGAGGGCCGGAAGCACAGATACGCAGTATTTT. This sequence encodes CASSLSGRAGSTDTQYF.

The rearrangement links TRBV10-1 to TRBJ2-5, with D possibly TRBD2 on 7 matching bases. The CDR3 totals 16 residues. V was trimmed by 1 base and J by 3 bases, leaving 15 bases between them. The V gene's germline CDR1 is WNHNN and CDR2 SYGVQD (reference sequence). DNA of the CDR3: TGCGCCAGCAGTGAGTTTGCGGGGGACACAAAAGAGACCCAGTACTTC. Encoded protein: CASSEFAGDTKETQYF.

This chain links TRBV12-1 with TRBJ1-3; the DNA was not compared with TRBD1, the D call given in the table. TRBV12-1 is a listed pseudogene. The CDR3 length is 18 residues. The CDR3 DNA reads TGTGCCAGCAGCCCAGCCCCGGCAGGGTGCGCGTCTGGAAACACCATATATTTT. Translating gives CASSPAPAGCASGNTIYF.

The V and J genes are TRBV15 and TRBJ1-1; 9 bases are shared with TRBD1. The CDR3 sequence is 13 residues long. V lost 3 bases, J lost 6 bases, and 2 bases stayed unmatched. Germline assignment: CDR1 LNHNV and CDR2 YYDKDF (reference sequence). CDR3 loop: CATSSRQGAEAFF. CDR3 nucleotide sequence: TGTGCCACCAGCAGTCGACAGGGGGCTGAAGCTTTCTTT.

The chain couples TRBV7-2 to TRBJ2-1; D might be TRBD1 (6 bases). CDR3 size: 14 residues. V lost 1 base to trimming and J lost 9 bases, with 13 bases between them. The germline gives CDR1 SGHTA, CDR2 FQGNSA. The CDR3 DNA reads TGTGCCAGCAGCTTAGGGTGGGAGACAGGTGAGCAGTTCTTC. Its translation is CASSLGWETGEQFF.

V is TRBV6-1 and J is TRBJ1-1; D possibly corresponds to TRBD1 (6 bases). This CDR3 is 15 amino acids long. Deletions cut 0 bases from V and 0 bases from J, with 8 bases between. Germline V gene sequence: CDR1 MNHNS, CDR2 SASEGT. CDR3 in amino acids: CASSEAGHLNTEAFF. Written as DNA, the CDR3 is TGTGCCAGCAGTGAAGCGGGACACCTGAACACTGAAGCTTTCTTT.

The chain couples TRBV6-5 to TRBJ1-1, with 7 positions matching TRBD1. The CDR3 is 13 residues long. The germline V gene has CDR1 MNHEY and CDR2 SVGAGI. Losses at the gene ends were 8 bases for V and 1 base for J; bases not matched to a gene: 4. The CDR3 sequence: CASEGQTNTEAFF. The CDR3 DNA is TGTGCCAGCGAGGGACAGACGAACACTGAAGCTTTCTTT.

This chain joins TRBV19 and TRBJ1-4; 8 bases agree with TRBD1. CDR1 is LNHDA and CDR2 is SQIVND in the germline V gene (reference sequence). This CDR3 has 13 amino acids. V was clipped by 11 bases and J by 7 bases; unmatched bases: 9. The CDR3 here is CASNGRGREKLFF. CDR3 bases: TGTGCCTCAAACGGCAGGGGGCGTGAAAAACTGTTTTTT. The full variable domain, its missing parts supplied by reference TRBV19 and TRBJ1-4, is DGGITQSPKYLFRKEGQNVTLSCEQNLNHDAMYWYRQDPGQGLRLIYYSQIVNDFQKGDIAEGYSVSREKKESFPLTVTSAQKNPTAFYLCASNGRGREKLFFGSGTQLSVL.

This chain connects TRBV29-1 to TRBJ2-3, with D hard to call. Germline V gives CDR1 SQVTM, CDR2 ANQGSEA. The CDR3 is 10 residues long. The V and J ends lost 8 bases and 2 bases respectively, with 5 bases between them. In DNA form, the CDR3 reads TGCAGCTCCTACACAGATACGCAGTATTTT. It is translated as CSSYTDTQYF.

This chain uses TRBV28 with TRBJ2-1; 7 bases are a match to TRBD1. V shed 6 bases, J shed 0 bases, and the junction held 5 bases outside the gene matches. Germline V lookup: CDR1 MDHEN, CDR2 SYDVKM. CDR3 length equals 15 residues. The CDR3 region has the DNA TGTGCCAGCAGCCCACAGGGGCTCTCCTACAATGAGCAGTTCTTC. Its protein product is CASSPQGLSYNEQFF.

There are a few counts of this clone. The gene calls are TRBV3-1 (or the pseudogene TRBV3-2) and TRBJ2-3, with a weak D call TRBD2 (7 bases). The CDR3 runs 13 residues. The V gene's germline CDR1 is LGHDT and CDR2 YNNKEL (reference sequence). The germline V and J ends were trimmed by 6 bases and 11 bases, with 18 bases remaining between them. The CDR3 nucleotides read TGTGCCAGCAGTTCGGTGGGGGGGCTGAAGCAGTATTTT. Protein product: CASSSVGGLKQYF.